A single sample is the source of the 11 T cell receptor beta chains below, sequenced in a study of human T cells and chemical hapten exposure. TCRdb independently ran MiXCR on the RACE reads; one entry per CDR3 protein. The table lists tens of thousands of distinct CDR3 sequences, about 10% of them singletons. Time point given: patch test 2, 6 weeks after DPC sensitization. Indicated treatment: therapeutic diphenylcyclopropenone sensitization with weekly scalp DPC. The sample consisted of whole blood, taken in connection with sensitization to the hapten diphenylcyclopropenone (DPC). Receptors originate from a woman between 50 and 59 years old with alopecia areata. Some clones in this sample may be carry-over from other donors' samples.

This clonotype has a count of ten or more. This sequence joins TRBV18 and TRBJ2-5; 7 positions agree with TRBD2. The CDR3 has 15 residues. V lost 3 bases to trimming and J lost 0 bases; unmatched junction nucleotides: 4. CDR1 is KGHSH, CDR2 LQKENI, per germline. In nucleotides, the CDR3 is TGTGCCAGCTCACCCGGGACTACCTACCAAGAGACCCAGTACTTC. Its translation: CASSPGTTYQETQYF.

The rearrangement uses TRBV6-5 and TRBJ1-2; TRBD1 might be the D (5 bases). The V gene's germline CDR1 is MNHEY and CDR2 SVGAGI. This CDR3 region has 13 residues. Trimming removed 5 bases from V and 5 bases from J, with 12 bases in between. Here the CDR3 DNA reads TGTGCCAGCAGTCCCGCGACAGTGTATGGCTACACCTTC. Its protein product is CASSPATVYGYTF.

The chain couples TRBV6-5 to TRBJ2-7, with unresolved D. Per the germline V gene, CDR1 is MNHEY and CDR2 is SVGAGI. The CDR3 runs to 14 residues. V was pared by 5 bases and J by 0 bases, with 11 bases between. The CDR3 region has the DNA TGTGCCAGCAGTAAGGTCTCAAGCTCCTACGAGCAGTACTTC. It codes for CASSKVSSSYEQYF.

The chain links TRBV12-3 or TRBV12-4 to TRBJ1-3; D is undetermined. Trimming pared 8 bases from V and 4 bases from J, leaving 9 bases between. CDR3 size: 12 residues. The CDR3 sequence: CASYSDGNTIYF. CDR3 bases: TGTGCCAGCTACAGTGACGGAAACACCATATATTTT.

The chain uses TRBV29-1 and TRBJ1-1; the D gene is possibly TRBD1 (5 bases). The V end lost 4 bases, the J end lost 0 bases, and 9 bases lay between the germline ends. CDR3 length: 13 amino acids. The germline gives CDR1 SQVTM, CDR2 ANQGSEA. Here the CDR3 reads CSVVAGVNTEAFF. CDR3 in DNA: TGCAGCGTTGTGGCGGGGGTGAACACTGAAGCTTTCTTT. Drawing the rest from reference TRBV29-1 and TRBJ1-1, the complete variable domain is SAVISQKPSRDICQRGTSLTIQCQVDSQVTMMFWYRQQPGQSLTLIATANQGSEATYESGFVIDKFPISRPNLTFSTLTVSNMSPEDSSIYLCSVVAGVNTEAFFGQGTRLTVV.

This clonotype was observed a few times. CDR3 loop: CSVESWGQGSLYEQYF. In DNA form, the CDR3 reads TGCAGCGTTGAATCATGGGGACAGGGAAGTTTATACGAGCAGTACTTC. The V and J genes are TRBV29-1 and TRBJ2-7, with 9 bases fitting TRBD1. There are 16 residues in the CDR3. J was trimmed by 4 bases and V by 2 bases; bases with no gene match: 12. CDR1 and CDR2 from the germline V gene are SQVTM and ANQGSEA.

This clonotype has just a few counts. The chain uses TRBV6-5 and TRBJ2-3; D not certain. This CDR3 spans 14 amino acids. V was pared by 5 bases and J by 6 bases, with 15 bases between. Germline V gene sequence: CDR1 MNHEY, CDR2 SVGAGI. In DNA form, the CDR3 reads TGTGCCAGCAGTCCCCTTGCTGGGATGGATACGCAGTATTTT. Translation: CASSPLAGMDTQYF.

This clonotype appeared a few times. CDR3 coding DNA: TGTGCCAGCAGCCCTAGGGTACAGGGGGCAAATGAGCAGTTCTTC. It translates to CASSPRVQGANEQFF. The chain couples TRBV5-6 to TRBJ2-1; TRBD1 aligns across 9 bases. Trimming removed 4 bases from V and 7 bases from J; junction bases left unmatched: 9. This CDR3 contains 15 residues. Germline CDR1 is SGHDT and CDR2 is YYEEEE.

The sample holds many counts of this clonotype. The CDR3 DNA reads as TGTGCCAGCTCACCCGGGAGGGCTGATTCACCCCTCCACTTT. Amino acids: CASSPGRADSPLHF. This sequence joins TRBV18 and TRBJ1-6; unclear D gene. CDR1 is KGHSH, CDR2 LQKENI, per germline. The V and J ends lost 3 bases and 8 bases respectively, with 11 bases between them. This CDR3 is 14 amino acids long.

This clonotype came up many times. The gene calls are TRBV28 and TRBJ2-4, with D hard to call. V was pared by 3 bases and J by 0 bases, with 12 bases between. CDR3 length: 16 residues. The germline gives CDR1 MDHEN, CDR2 SYDVKM. The CDR3 is CASSFLGGVAKNIQYF. The CDR3 DNA reads as TGTGCCAGCAGTTTCCTAGGTGGTGTAGCCAAAAACATTCAGTACTTC.

The sample holds many counts of this clonotype. The chain joins TRBV11-2 to TRBJ2-4; D may match TRBD1 or TRBD2 (5 bases each). The CDR3 runs 16 residues. Between the trimmed V and J ends, which lost 0 bases and 8 bases, there was a span of 17 bases. In germline, CDR1 is SGHAT, CDR2 FQNNGV. CDR3 DNA sequence: TGTGCCAGCAGCTTAGATCGAGGGACGTCTGGGTACATTCAGTACTTC. It encodes CASSLDRGTSGYIQYF.